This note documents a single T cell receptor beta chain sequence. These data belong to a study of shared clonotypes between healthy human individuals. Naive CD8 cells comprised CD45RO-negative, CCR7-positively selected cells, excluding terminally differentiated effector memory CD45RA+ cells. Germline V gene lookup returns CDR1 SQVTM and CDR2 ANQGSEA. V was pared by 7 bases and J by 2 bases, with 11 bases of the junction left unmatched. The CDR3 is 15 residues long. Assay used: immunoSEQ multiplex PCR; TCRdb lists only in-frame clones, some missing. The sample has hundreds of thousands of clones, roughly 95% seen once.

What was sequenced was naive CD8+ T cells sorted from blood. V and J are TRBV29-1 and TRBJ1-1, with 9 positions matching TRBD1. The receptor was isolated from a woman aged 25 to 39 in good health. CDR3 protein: CSAAGTGRANTEAFF. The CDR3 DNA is TGCAGCGCCGCAGGGACAGGGCGCGCTAACACTGAAGCTTTCTTT.